A single sample gave rise to the 26 T cell receptor beta chains below, sequenced in a study of blood T cell repertoires in COVID-19. TCRdb keeps only in-frame clones here, not all; method: immunoSEQ multiplex PCR. The data show about 200,000 clones, roughly four fifths seen once. The sequencing input was peripheral blood. These receptors were obtained from a woman in her forties or fifties with active or convalescent COVID-19.

The chain carries TRBV7-9 and TRBJ1-5, with 8 bases identical to TRBD1. The CDR3 has 15 residues. V dropped 5 bases and J dropped 7; count of bases not matched to a gene: 10. CDR1 is SEHNR and CDR2 is FQNEAQ in the germline V gene (reference sequence). The CDR3 DNA reads as TGTGCCAGCAGCACCCAAACAGGGGGAGGACAGCCCCAGCATTTT. Translated, it gives CASSTQTGGGQPQHF.

V is TRBV2 and J is TRBJ2-2, with TRBD1 identical over 10 bases. From germline, CDR1 is SNHLY and CDR2 FYNNEI. CDR3 size: 14 residues. Germline trimming cut 4 bases from V and 4 bases from J; bases unmatched to any gene: 0. DNA of the CDR3: TGTGCCAGCAGTGGGACAGGGGGCACCGGGGAGCTGTTTTTT. It yields the protein CASSGTGGTGELFF. The variable domain in full, with the rest retrieved from reference TRBV2 and TRBJ2-2, is EPEVTQTPSHQVTQMGQEVILRCVPISNHLYFYWYRQILGQKVEFLVSFYNNEISEKSEIFDDQFSVERPDGSNFTLKIRSTKLEDSAMYFCASSGTGGTGELFFGEGSRLTVL.

This clone was detected once. V gene TRBV7-2 combines with J gene TRBJ2-1, with 11 bases fitting TRBD2. This CDR3 region has 15 residues. Germline-derived CDR1 and CDR2 are SGHTA and FQGNSA. With 5 bases clipped from V and 3 bases from J, the junction kept 3 bases outside the gene matches. The CDR3 sequence: CASSQLAGVYNEQFF. The CDR3 bases are TGTGCCAGCAGCCAACTAGCGGGGGTCTACAATGAGCAGTTCTTC.

The CDR3 region has the DNA TGTGCCAGCAGCTCGACTAGCGGAGGTGAATGGGAGCAGTACTTC. It yields the protein CASSSTSGGEWEQYF. This rearrangement joins TRBV6-5 to TRBJ2-7, with 9 positions matching TRBD2. In germline, CDR1 is MNHEY, CDR2 SVGAGI. The CDR3 length is 15 residues. The V and J ends lost 6 bases and 7 bases, in that order; junction bases with no gene match: 13.

The chain uses TRBV2 and TRBJ2-5; 8 nucleotides align to TRBD1. The CDR3 runs 14 residues. Per the germline V gene, CDR1 is SNHLY and CDR2 is FYNNEI. Germline trimming cut 4 bases from V and 7 bases from J; bases unmatched to any gene: 8. The CDR3, as DNA: TGTGCCAGCAGTGTTGGACAGGGCGGTGGGACCCAGTACTTC. Residues: CASSVGQGGGTQYF.

The CDR3 DNA reads TGTGCCAGCAGCTATACTGAGAGCTCCTACAATGAGCAGTTCTTC. Translating it yields CASSYTESSYNEQFF. The V call is TRBV4-2, the J call TRBJ2-1; D not resolved. The CDR3 extends over 15 amino acids. The ends were cut back, 5 bases at V and 0 bases at J, with 11 bases in the middle. Germline V gene lookup returns CDR1 LGHNA and CDR2 YNFKEQ.

V gene TRBV7-9 combines with J gene TRBJ2-4; D might be TRBD1 (6 bases). Germline CDR1 SEHNR, CDR2 FQNEAQ (reference sequence). With 1 base removed from V and 7 bases from J, the gap between germline ends came to 8 bases. The CDR3 has 13 amino acids. The CDR3 is CASSLVRGNIQYF. The CDR3 DNA reads TGTGCCAGCAGCTTAGTCAGGGGCAACATTCAGTACTTC.

The chain joins TRBV2 to TRBJ1-4; D unresolved. There are 13 residues in the CDR3. V was shortened by 5 bases and J by 8 bases, with 12 bases between the two germline ends. Germline V gene sequence: CDR1 SNHLY, CDR2 FYNNEI. The CDR3 sequence is CASSNWVGEKLFF. CDR3 nucleotide sequence: TGTGCCAGCAGTAACTGGGTCGGGGAAAAACTGTTTTTT.

The chain links TRBV6-5 to TRBJ1-2; D uncertain. CDR3 length: 14 amino acids. Germline values: CDR1 MNHEY, CDR2 SVGAGI. Between the trimmed V and J ends, which lost 0 bases and 6 bases, there was a span of 11 bases. Written as DNA, the CDR3 is TGTGCCAGCAGTTACTCAGCCCGCGGGCATGGCTACACCTTC. Translating gives CASSYSARGHGYTF.

The gene calls are TRBV14 and TRBJ1-4; D gene unclear. CDR1 SGHDN and CDR2 FVKESK come from the germline V gene. This CDR3 is 13 amino acids long. The V and J ends lost 2 bases and 7 bases respectively, with 8 bases between them. The CDR3 sequence is CASSQLFREKLFF. The CDR3 DNA follows: TGTGCCAGCAGCCAATTATTCCGTGAAAAACTGTTTTTT.

The rearrangement uses TRBV5-1 and TRBJ1-1; no clear D gene. Between the trimmed V and J ends, which lost 2 bases and 6 bases, there was a span of 14 bases. Per the germline V gene, CDR1 is SGHRS and CDR2 is YFSETQ. This CDR3 has 14 residues. The CDR3 nucleotides read TGCGCCAGCAGCTTACGAGGGCTCGGGTCTGAAGCTTTCTTT. Translating gives CASSLRGLGSEAFF.

This clone was observed a handful of times. This sequence joins TRBV21-1 and TRBJ2-2; the table's TRBD1 call for D was not verified on the DNA. TRBV21-1 is labeled a pseudogene. This CDR3 has 14 residues. The CDR3 sequence: CARADRGLAGELFF. Written as DNA, the CDR3 is TGTGCCAGGGCGGACAGGGGGCTTGCCGGGGAGCTGTTTTTT.

This clone was counted once. The V call is TRBV6-1, the J call TRBJ1-3; 9 bases are shared with TRBD1. Germline CDR1 reads MNHNS; CDR2 reads SASEGT. The CDR3 totals 17 residues. The junction had 8 bases not matched to a gene; V was cut back by 4 bases and J by 1 base. The CDR3 here is CASSGGQGRGSGNTIYF. CDR3 DNA: TGTGCCAGCAGTGGCGGACAGGGGCGGGGATCTGGAAACACCATATATTTT.

In this sample, this clone turned up once. The chain carries TRBV7-9 and TRBJ2-1; 7 bases map to TRBD2. The CDR3 has 15 residues. Trimming took 5 bases from V and 4 from J; bases not matched to a gene: 8. Germline-derived CDR1 and CDR2 are SEHNR and FQNEAQ (reference sequence). CDR3: CASSLSGWGYNEQFF. CDR3 DNA sequence: TGTGCCAGCAGCCTTAGCGGGTGGGGGTACAATGAGCAGTTCTTC.

The chain has TRBV28 and TRBJ1-2; possibly TRBD1 for D (6 bases). CDR1 and CDR2 from the germline V gene are MDHEN and SYDVKM. Trimming cost V 5 bases and J 2 bases, with 15 bases left between them. This CDR3 is 15 amino acids long. CDR3 nucleotide sequence: TGTGCCAGCAGTACTCTTGGTGGGGGCAACTATGGCTACACCTTC. It encodes CASSTLGGGNYGYTF.

This clone has just a few counts. The chain has TRBV5-6 and TRBJ2-7; possibly TRBD2 for D (6 bases). The germline V gene has CDR1 SGHDT and CDR2 YYEEEE. The V end lost 3 bases, the J end lost 3 bases, and 7 bases lay between the germline ends. The length of the CDR3 is 12 residues. The chain's CDR3 is CASSSRDYEQYF. The DNA of the CDR3 is TGTGCCAGCAGCTCGCGGGACTACGAGCAGTACTTC.

The chain couples TRBV11-3 to TRBJ2-1, with TRBD2 matching over 14 bases. V was clipped by 1 base and J by 0 bases; unmatched bases: 2. CDR3 size: 18 residues. Looked up from germline, CDR1 is SGHNT and CDR2 is YENEEA. The CDR3 DNA follows: TGTGCCAGCAGCTTAGCAGGGACTAGCGGGGGCTCCTACAATGAGCAGTTCTTC. This sequence encodes CASSLAGTSGGSYNEQFF.

DNA for the CDR3: TGTGCCAGCAGCTCGCGACAGGGCCAAAGGCAAGAGACCCAGTACTTC. Amino acids: CASSSRQGQRQETQYF. V gene TRBV11-2 combines with J gene TRBJ2-5; 7 nucleotides agree with TRBD1. This CDR3 spans 16 amino acids. Germline lookup yields CDR1 SGHAT and CDR2 FQNNGV. V lost 4 bases to trimming and J lost 2 bases; unmatched junction nucleotides: 10.

This sequence joins TRBV6-5 and TRBJ1-1, with D hard to call. Germline-derived CDR1 and CDR2 are MNHEY and SVGAGI. The CDR3 contains 13 residues. Between the trimmed V and J ends, which lost 4 bases and 0 bases, there was a span of 6 bases. DNA of the CDR3: TGTGCCAGCAGTTGGCGGATGAACACTGAAGCTTTCTTT. It yields the protein CASSWRMNTEAFF.

The chain carries TRBV7-9 and TRBJ1-2; the D gene is possibly TRBD1 (6 bases). Per the germline V gene, CDR1 is SEHNR and CDR2 is FQNEAQ (reference sequence). CDR3 length: 14 residues. The V end lost 2 bases, the J end lost 5 bases, and 12 bases lay between the germline ends. In DNA form, the CDR3 reads TGTGCCAGCAGCTTACAGGGGAGAGAATATGGCTACACCTTC. Translating gives CASSLQGREYGYTF. The full variable domain, rest sourced from reference TRBV7-9 and TRBJ1-2, is DTGVSQNPRHKITKRGQNVTFRCDPISEHNRLYWYRQTLGQGPEFLTYFQNEAQLEKSRLLSDRFSAERPKGSFSTLEIQRTEQGDSAMYLCASSLQGREYGYTFGSGTRLTVV.

The chain is built from TRBV9 and TRBJ1-2; TRBD1 aligns across 7 bases. The length of the CDR3 is 14 residues. Unmatched junction bases numbered 10, after V lost 4 bases and J lost 7 bases. Germline V lookup: CDR1 SGDLS, CDR2 YYNGEE. The CDR3 here is CASSPTPGQTGYTF. CDR3 DNA: TGTGCCAGCAGCCCAACCCCGGGACAGACTGGCTACACCTTC.

Worth noting for this clone: Other DNA sequences within the sample encode an identical CDR3. The V gene is TRBV6-5, the J gene TRBJ2-3, with D tentatively TRBD2 (6 bases). The CDR3 loop spans 13 amino acids. V was shortened by 9 bases and J by 3 bases, with 13 bases between the two germline ends. Germline CDR1 MNHEY, CDR2 SVGAGI. CDR3 loop: CASRPAGTDTQYF. In nucleotides, the CDR3 is TGTGCCAGTCGACCCGCGGGGACAGATACGCAGTATTTT.

This chain connects TRBV9 to TRBJ2-1; D remains unclear. Germline V gene data show CDR1 as SGDLS and CDR2 as YYNGEE. The CDR3 has 12 amino acids. The V end lost 3 bases, the J end lost 9 bases, and 10 bases lay between the germline ends. CDR3: CASSGSQIEQFF. Written as DNA, the CDR3 is TGTGCCAGCAGCGGATCTCAGATTGAGCAGTTCTTC.

In regard to this clone: Other DNA variants within this sample encode the same CDR3. V gene TRBV24-1 combines with J gene TRBJ1-2; maybe TRBD1 (5 bases). This CDR3 spans 12 amino acids. The V end was cut by 5 bases, the J end by 4 bases, with 7 bases between. Germline V gene data show CDR1 as KGHDR and CDR2 as SFDVKD. Here the CDR3 reads CATSGGGYGYTF. The DNA for the CDR3 is TGTGCCACCAGTGGCGGGGGCTATGGCTACACCTTC.

The chain couples TRBV28 to TRBJ2-3; TRBD2 aligns across 9 bases. CDR3 length: 16 residues. The trim removed 5 bases at V and 6 bases at J, leaving 12 bases unmatched. Germline lookup yields CDR1 MDHEN and CDR2 SYDVKM. In DNA form, the CDR3 reads TGTGCCAGCAGTGTAGTAGCGGGAGCTGACACGGATACGCAGTATTTT. It yields the protein CASSVVAGADTDTQYF.

The chain uses TRBV28 and TRBJ1-6, with 7 bases identical to TRBD1. CDR1 and CDR2 from the germline V gene are MDHEN and SYDVKM. The CDR3 has 18 residues. V was pared by 1 base and J by 7 bases, with 13 bases of the junction left unmatched. The CDR3 DNA sequence: TGTGCCAGCAGTTTATTCCCACGGGGGACAGAACCGAATTCACCCCTCCACTTT. Translated, it gives CASSLFPRGTEPNSPLHF.